Below, 16 T cell receptor beta chains from the same sample are listed, as sequenced in a study of cytomegalovirus exposure and HLA in healthy donors. TCRdb's table, derived via immunoSEQ multiplex PCR, lists solely in-frame clones and lacks some. The sample lists over 250,000 clones, roughly 90% occurring once. Material for sequencing was PBMCs. The receptors were gathered from a woman between 25 and 40 years old in good health and CMV-seropositive.

A remark on this clone: This CDR3 is also generated by other DNA sequences in the sample. The chain has TRBV27 and TRBJ2-1; no clear D. This CDR3 spans 13 amino acids. The germline CDR1 and CDR2 sequences are MNHEY and SMNVEV (reference sequence). The V end was cut by 0 bases, the J end by 6 bases, with 6 bases between. CDR3 in DNA: TGTGCCAGCAGTTTATCCTTACGCAATGAGCAGTTCTTC. Its translation is CASSLSLRNEQFF.

This clone appeared once. The gene calls are TRBV28 and TRBJ1-4; D not resolved. The CDR3 has 19 residues. Germline CDR1 MDHEN, CDR2 SYDVKM. V lost 1 base and J lost 7, with 25 bases in between. CDR3 loop: CASSLFASWAAREGEKLFF. CDR3 DNA: TGTGCCAGCAGTTTATTTGCGAGTTGGGCGGCGAGGGAGGGTGAAAAACTGTTTTTT.

This chain joins TRBV19 and TRBJ2-7; TRBD2 aligns across 10 bases. The germline V gene has CDR1 LNHDA and CDR2 SQIVND (reference sequence). The CDR3 is 15 amino acids. Losses at the gene ends were 3 bases for V and 3 bases for J; bases not matched to a gene: 5. This CDR3 is CASSMGLAPDYEQYF. CDR3 sequence (DNA): TGTGCCAGTAGTATGGGACTAGCGCCGGACTACGAGCAGTACTTC.

Points on this clone: The sample holds other DNA sequences that translate to the same CDR3. DNA for the CDR3: TGCGCCAGCAGCCAAGTCGGGGACAATGAGCAGTTCTTC. This codes for CASSQVGDNEQFF. The V call is TRBV4-3, the J call TRBJ2-1; D perhaps matches TRBD2 (5 bases). Looked up from germline, CDR1 is LGHNA and CDR2 is YSLEER. The CDR3 totals 13 residues. V was cut by 1 base and J by 5 bases, with 6 bases left in between.

The chain has TRBV19 and TRBJ1-2; D is ambiguous. The CDR3 consists of 13 residues. Trimming shortened V by 7 bases and J by 2 bases, and 11 bases separated the two germline ends. The germline gives CDR1 LNHDA, CDR2 SQIVND (reference sequence). The CDR3 loop is CASTYSQNYGYTF. The CDR3 bases are TGTGCCAGTACGTATAGCCAAAACTATGGCTACACCTTC. Together with reference TRBV19 and TRBJ1-2, the CDR3 gives the full variable domain: DGGITQSPKYLFRKEGQNVTLSCEQNLNHDAMYWYRQDPGQGLRLIYYSQIVNDFQKGDIAEGYSVSREKKESFPLTVTSAQKNPTAFYLCASTYSQNYGYTFGSGTRLTVV.

The genes are TRBV7-2 and TRBJ1-2, with D uncertain. The CDR3 is made up of 14 amino acids. Per germline, CDR1 SGHTA and CDR2 FQGNSA. V lost 1 base and J lost 3, with 9 bases in between. The CDR3 sequence is CASSLGQLDYGYTF. The CDR3, as DNA: TGTGCCAGCAGCTTAGGGCAGCTCGACTATGGCTACACCTTC.

The chain couples TRBV13 to TRBJ1-2; TRBD1 matches 8 bases. CDR1 is PRHDT and CDR2 is FYEKMQ in the germline V gene (reference sequence). Unmatched junction bases numbered 0, after V lost 0 bases and J lost 6 bases. The CDR3 totals 13 residues. This chain's CDR3 is CASSLGRGHGYTF. DNA of the CDR3: TGTGCCAGCAGCTTAGGCAGGGGGCATGGCTACACCTTC.

The rearrangement joins TRBV6-5 to TRBJ2-7, with D possibly being TRBD2 (7 bases). Germline V CDR1 and CDR2: MNHEY, SVGAGI. The V end was cut by 8 bases, the J end by 2 bases, with 19 bases between. This CDR3 region has 15 residues. CDR3: CASREVRGAAYEQYF. DNA of the CDR3: TGTGCCAGCCGGGAAGTCCGGGGGGCTGCCTACGAGCAGTACTTC.

This clone turned up a few times. The V and J genes are TRBV13 and TRBJ2-7; D could derive from TRBD1 or TRBD2 (5 bases each). There are 13 residues in the CDR3. The V gene lost 5 bases and the J gene lost 5 bases, with 13 bases spanning the gap. Looked up from germline, CDR1 is PRHDT and CDR2 is FYEKMQ (reference sequence). The CDR3 sequence is CASSKGDGDEQYF. The CDR3 DNA reads as TGTGCCAGCAGCAAAGGGGACGGGGACGAGCAGTACTTC.

The rearrangement uses TRBV5-1 and TRBJ2-1; D unresolved. This CDR3 spans 14 amino acids. Per the germline V gene, CDR1 is SGHRS and CDR2 is YFSETQ. V lost 2 bases and J lost 6, with 12 bases in between. CDR3 residues: CASSFGQPTNEQFF. For the CDR3, the DNA is TGCGCCAGCAGCTTCGGCCAACCTACCAATGAGCAGTTCTTC.

The chain employs TRBV6-5 and TRBJ1-1; D not certain. V shed 2 bases and J shed 2 bases, with 6 bases lying between them. Germline CDR1 reads MNHEY; CDR2 reads SVGAGI. This CDR3 comprises 13 residues. The CDR3 is CASSYVSNTEAFF. The CDR3 nucleotides read TGTGCCAGCAGTTACGTTAGTAACACTGAAGCTTTCTTT.

The rearrangement uses TRBV15 and TRBJ1-5; D gene ambiguous. The CDR3 has 15 residues. Looked up from germline, CDR1 is LNHNV and CDR2 is YYDKDF (reference sequence). Deletions cut 2 bases from V and 1 base from J, with 9 bases between. The CDR3 is CATSRTDGSNQPQHF. CDR3 nucleotide sequence: TGTGCCACCAGCAGAACAGACGGGAGCAATCAGCCCCAGCATTTT.

The V gene is TRBV4-1, the J gene TRBJ2-5; the D gene is possibly TRBD2 (6 bases). Germline-derived CDR1 and CDR2 are MGHRA and YSYEKL. This CDR3 contains 15 residues. Trimming left V 3 bases short and J 5 bases short, with 16 bases between. The CDR3 reads CASSHSLGGTETQYF. The CDR3 bases are TGCGCCAGCAGCCATAGTCTGGGGGGTACGGAGACCCAGTACTTC.

This chain joins TRBV2 and TRBJ2-1, with TRBD1 as a possible D gene (6 bases). Trimming took off 3 bases at V and 7 bases at J, with 16 bases between the two ends. The germline V gene encodes CDR1 SNHLY and CDR2 FYNNEI. This CDR3 region has 15 residues. The CDR3 here is CASSDALGAGNEQFF. As DNA, the CDR3 is TGTGCCAGCAGTGATGCCCTGGGGGCGGGTAATGAGCAGTTCTTC.

This clone was seen once. This sequence joins TRBV6-1 and TRBJ2-1; D is tentatively TRBD1 or TRBD2 (6 bases each). V dropped 2 bases and J dropped 4 bases, with 18 bases sitting between them. Germline CDR1 MNHNS, CDR2 SASEGT. The CDR3 contains 17 residues. The CDR3 nucleotides read TGTGCCAGCAGTGAACGTGTGGGGGGCCAGGCGTACAATGAGCAGTTCTTC. Encoded protein: CASSERVGGQAYNEQFF.

The chain links TRBV27 to TRBJ2-7, with TRBD1 matching 11 bases. With 3 bases clipped from V and 3 bases from J, the junction kept 4 bases outside the gene matches. The CDR3 is made up of 15 amino acids. Germline V CDR1 and CDR2: MNHEY, SMNVEV (reference sequence). For the CDR3, the DNA is TGTGCCAGCAGTTTGGGACAGGGGGGAGGCTACGAGCAGTACTTC. Residues: CASSLGQGGGYEQYF.